Listed here are 26 T cell receptor beta chains from one sample, sequenced in a study of T-cell reconstitution after alpha-beta-depleted transplantation in children. Unique molecular identifiers were incorporated during preparation of the TCRbeta library. TCRdb reprocessed the PCR reads with MiXCR, giving one entry per CDR3 protein. The sample lists approximately 230,000 distinct CDR3 sequences, under 30% occurring once. Sequencing used PBMCs, mostly from graft donor cells, obtained 360 days after TCRalphabeta/CD19-depleted stem cell transplant. These receptor sequences come from a female patient between 2 and 15 years old who had a stem cell transplant for congenital amegakaryocytic thrombocytopenia, so the T cells may come from the graft donor.

This clonotype was observed once. The junction and the germline gene differ at one end; a read error may be behind it. J is TRBJ2-1 and V is TRBV5-4; TRBD1 matches 8 bases. The CDR3 consists of 16 residues. Germline CDR1 reads SGHNT; CDR2 reads YYREEE (reference sequence). CDR3 region: CASNLASQGARSEQFF. CDR3 nucleotide sequence: TGTGCCAGCAACTTGGCCTCTCAGGGGGCTCGAAGTGAGCAGTTCTTC.

In its sample, this clonotype was seen many times. The chain is built from TRBV6-1 and TRBJ2-1, with TRBD1 matching 9 bases. Per the germline V gene, CDR1 is MNHNS and CDR2 is SASEGT. Trimming took 6 bases from V and 7 from J; bases not matched to a gene: 13. CDR3 length equals 16 residues. CDR3 nucleotide sequence: TGTGCCAGCAGCGCCGGCTATGGACAGGGGTTTAATGAGCAGTTCTTC. This encodes CASSAGYGQGFNEQFF.

The J gene is TRBJ2-1, the V gene TRBV20-1, with D perhaps TRBD1 or TRBD2 (6 bases each). The germline V and J ends were trimmed by 3 bases and 8 bases, with 14 bases remaining between them. Germline V gene lookup returns CDR1 DFQATT and CDR2 SNEGSKA (reference sequence). The CDR3 length is 13 residues. This CDR3 reads CSASSGRGDEQFF. The CDR3 DNA reads as TGCAGTGCTAGTAGCGGCAGGGGAGATGAGCAGTTCTTC.

The V gene is TRBV7-9, the J gene TRBJ1-4; D gene uncertain. The CDR3 covers 12 residues. Germline V CDR1 and CDR2: SEHNR, FQNEAQ (reference sequence). The germline V and J ends were trimmed by 3 bases and 3 bases, with 2 bases remaining between them. The CDR3 region has the DNA TGTGCCAGCAGCTTTCCTAATGAAAAACTGTTTTTT. Encoded protein: CASSFPNEKLFF.

The chain links TRBV24-1 to TRBJ2-3; 8 nucleotides align to TRBD1. V gave up 4 bases and J gave up 1 base; unmatched junction bases: 3. CDR3 length: 15 amino acids. Germline CDR1 KGHDR, CDR2 SFDVKD. The CDR3 region is CATSEETGGTDTQYF. DNA of the CDR3: TGTGCCACCAGTGAGGAGACAGGGGGCACAGATACGCAGTATTTT.

The chain recombines TRBV3-1 with TRBJ1-5, with D possibly TRBD1 on 5 matching bases. The V gene lost 1 base and the J gene lost 2 bases, with 9 bases spanning the gap. This CDR3 has 15 amino acids. Germline V gives CDR1 LGHDT, CDR2 YNNKEL (reference sequence). CDR3 residues: CASSQAGGGNQPQHF. The CDR3 nucleotides are TGTGCCAGCAGCCAAGCCGGGGGGGGCAATCAGCCCCAGCATTTT.

CDR3 region: CASSSDPLHSGNTIYF. For the CDR3, the DNA is TGCGCCAGCAGCTCCGATCCCCTACACTCTGGAAACACCATATATTTT. This chain joins TRBV5-1 and TRBJ1-3; no clear D gene. Germline V gives CDR1 SGHRS, CDR2 YFSETQ. This CDR3 region has 16 residues. Trimming took 3 bases from V and 0 from J, leaving 13 bases between them. Complete variable domain (other parts from reference TRBV5-1 and TRBJ1-3): KAGVTQTPRYLIKTRGQQVTLSCSPISGHRSVSWYQQTPGQGLQFLFEYFSETQRNKGNFPGRFSGRQFSNSRSEMNVSTLELGDSALYLCASSSDPLHSGNTIYFGEGSWLTVV.

This clonotype was observed at least ten times. The chain is built from TRBV12-3 or TRBV12-4 and TRBJ2-5, with 11 bases identical to TRBD2. The CDR3 loop spans 14 amino acids. V was clipped by 2 bases and J by 7 bases; unmatched bases: 3. The CDR3 DNA follows: TGTGCCAGCAGTTTAACTAGCGGGAGCGGGACCCAGTACTTC. It codes for CASSLTSGSGTQYF.

This clonotype was seen repeatedly, ten times or more. The rearrangement links TRBV5-1 to TRBJ2-5; D gene ambiguous. Germline CDR1 and CDR2: SGHRS and YFSETQ. The CDR3 has 13 residues. V was trimmed by 0 bases and J by 1 base, leaving 4 bases between them. CDR3 nucleotide sequence: TGCGCCAGCAGCTTGGCGACCCAAGAGACCCAGTACTTC. Translation: CASSLATQETQYF.

The chain joins TRBV20-1 to TRBJ2-5, with TRBD2 identical over 7 bases. The germline V gene encodes CDR1 DFQATT and CDR2 SNEGSKA (reference sequence). Unmatched junction bases numbered 14, after V lost 8 bases and J lost 8 bases. The CDR3 is 13 amino acids. CDR3 coding DNA: TGCAGTTCTCCGAGGGAGGGCATGGATACCCAGTACTTC. Translation: CSSPREGMDTQYF.

This clonotype has more than one count but fewer than ten. The V and J genes are TRBV5-6 and TRBJ2-6; D is unclear. V was trimmed by 0 bases and J by 0 bases, leaving 7 bases between them. This CDR3 is built from 16 residues. CDR1 is SGHDT and CDR2 is YYEEEE in the germline V gene. CDR3 amino acids: CASSLGLTSGANVLTF. CDR3 bases: TGTGCCAGCAGCTTGGGACTCACCTCTGGGGCCAACGTCCTGACTTTC.

This clonotype showed up just a few times. V is TRBV11-1 and J is TRBJ1-4; tentative D call: TRBD1 (6 bases). The CDR3 is 18 residues long. Germline V gene lookup returns CDR1 SGHAT and CDR2 FQDESV (reference sequence). V lost 8 bases to trimming and J lost 3 bases, with 25 bases between them. The CDR3 here is CASAGRYKKGDANEKLFF. The CDR3 nucleotides read TGTGCCAGCGCCGGAAGATACAAAAAGGGGGATGCTAATGAAAAACTGTTTTTT.

This clonotype was detected only a few times. The chain couples TRBV3-1 to TRBJ2-2, with TRBD1 as a possible D gene (5 bases). Germline V lookup: CDR1 LGHDT, CDR2 YNNKEL (reference sequence). The CDR3 length is 14 residues. V was trimmed by 0 bases and J by 6 bases, leaving 8 bases between them. CDR3 in amino acids: CASSQETVPGELFF. The CDR3 coding sequence is TGTGCCAGCAGCCAAGAGACAGTGCCCGGGGAGCTGTTTTTT.

This sequence joins TRBV20-1 and TRBJ2-3; 8 bases are a match to TRBD2. Germline CDR1 and CDR2: DFQATT and SNEGSKA (reference sequence). The CDR3 consists of 15 residues. The ends lost 3 bases at V and 7 bases at J; junction bases unmatched: 12. The CDR3 reads CSARGTGGPAYTQYF. CDR3 sequence (DNA): TGCAGTGCTAGGGGTACGGGAGGGCCGGCATATACGCAGTATTTT.

The chain links TRBV7-9 to TRBJ1-1; D call uncertain. The CDR3 length is 15 residues. CDR1 is SEHNR, CDR2 FQNEAQ, per germline (reference sequence). V shed 1 base and J shed 0 bases, with 9 bases lying between them. Here the CDR3 DNA reads TGTGCCAGCAGCTTAGGTCTCTTCTTGAACACTGAAGCTTTCTTT. It translates to CASSLGLFLNTEAFF.

This clonotype was observed at least ten times. This rearrangement joins TRBV20-1 to TRBJ2-1, with 9 bases that match TRBD2. Germline assignment: CDR1 DFQATT and CDR2 SNEGSKA (reference sequence). The CDR3 loop spans 16 amino acids. With V trimmed by 1 base and J by 9 bases, 13 bases remained unmatched. The CDR3: CSARVGGLARLVEQFF. CDR3 DNA sequence: TGCAGTGCTAGAGTGGGGGGACTAGCTCGGTTAGTTGAGCAGTTCTTC.

This clonotype showed up many times. CDR3 bases: TGTGCCATCAGTCGGGACAGCACAGATACGCAGTATTTT. The encoded protein is CAISRDSTDTQYF. V and J are TRBV10-3 and TRBJ2-3; either TRBD1 or TRBD2 may fit D (5 bases each). Germline-derived CDR1 and CDR2 are ENHRY and SYGVKD. V was cut by 5 bases and J by 0 bases, with 6 bases left in between. This CDR3 has 13 residues.

The chain links TRBV9 to TRBJ2-7; 11 nucleotides line up with TRBD1. Per germline, CDR1 SGDLS and CDR2 YYNGEE. V lost 4 bases and J lost 5; bases outside the gene matches: 17. The length of the CDR3 is 18 residues. DNA for the CDR3: TGTGCCAGCAGCTCCTACCCGGGGGGGACAGGGGGTGAGGACGAGCAGTACTTC. Translation: CASSSYPGGTGGEDEQYF.

There are a few counts of this clonotype. V and J are TRBV6-2 or TRBV6-3 and TRBJ2-1, with D hard to call. V was shortened by 5 bases and J by 7 bases, with 9 bases between the two germline ends. Germline V gene data show CDR1 as MNHEY and CDR2 as SVGEGT. The CDR3 is 12 residues long. The CDR3 loop reads CASSALMNEQFF. CDR3 DNA: TGTGCCAGCAGTGCACTTATGAATGAGCAGTTCTTC.

The genes are TRBV7-2 and TRBJ2-3; 10 bases line up with TRBD2. The germline CDR1 and CDR2 sequences are SGHTA and FQGNSA. J gave up 5 bases and V 5 bases, and 10 bases lay outside the gene matches. This CDR3 has 16 amino acids. CDR3 nucleotide sequence: TGTGCCAGCAGCCCCCCCGGGACTAGCGTTAGAGATACGCAGTATTTT. Its translation: CASSPPGTSVRDTQYF.

The CDR3 DNA sequence: TGTGCCACCAGCAGAGATTATCCGGAGCAGACCCAGTACTTC. It yields the protein CATSRDYPEQTQYF. The rearrangement joins TRBV15 to TRBJ2-5; D not certain. V was pared by 0 bases and J by 6 bases, with 11 bases between. The length of the CDR3 is 14 residues. Per the germline V gene, CDR1 is LNHNV and CDR2 is YYDKDF (reference sequence).

The CDR3 protein is CASSLGGGGFLNEKLFF. CDR3 nucleotides: TGCGCCAGCAGCTTGGGTGGAGGGGGTTTTTTGAATGAAAAACTGTTTTTT. This sequence joins TRBV5-1 and TRBJ1-4; possible D gene TRBD1, 6 bases. The CDR3 is 17 amino acids. Germline lookup yields CDR1 SGHRS and CDR2 YFSETQ. The V end was cut by 0 bases, the J end by 5 bases, with 17 bases between. Filled out from reference TRBV5-1 and TRBJ1-4, the complete variable domain reads KAGVTQTPRYLIKTRGQQVTLSCSPISGHRSVSWYQQTPGQGLQFLFEYFSETQRNKGNFPGRFSGRQFSNSRSEMNVSTLELGDSALYLCASSLGGGGFLNEKLFFGSGTQLSVL.

The chain combines TRBV5-1 with TRBJ2-1, with 16 bases matching TRBD2. The trim removed 2 bases at V and 1 base at J, leaving 15 bases unmatched. Germline V gives CDR1 SGHRS, CDR2 YFSETQ. The CDR3 has 22 residues. The CDR3 region is CASSFYRLGTSGGDRSYNEQFF. DNA for the CDR3: TGCGCCAGCAGCTTCTACCGACTCGGGACTAGCGGGGGGGACCGTTCCTACAATGAGCAGTTCTTC. Filled out from reference TRBV5-1 and TRBJ2-1, the complete variable domain reads KAGVTQTPRYLIKTRGQQVTLSCSPISGHRSVSWYQQTPGQGLQFLFEYFSETQRNKGNFPGRFSGRQFSNSRSEMNVSTLELGDSALYLCASSFYRLGTSGGDRSYNEQFFGPGTRLTVL.

J is TRBJ2-7 and V is TRBV5-1; 12 nucleotides agree with TRBD2. Germline V gene lookup returns CDR1 SGHRS and CDR2 YFSETQ. The CDR3 has 18 residues. The ends lost 3 bases at V and 3 bases at J; junction bases unmatched: 13. CDR3 DNA: TGCGCCAGCAGCTCGCATTCTAGCGGGGGGGCCGAGTTCTACGAGCAGTACTTC. Translating it yields CASSSHSSGGAEFYEQYF.

This clonotype has more than one count but fewer than ten. The chain carries TRBV29-1 and TRBJ1-2; the match to TRBD1 covers 8 bases. CDR3 length: 12 residues. CDR1 SQVTM and CDR2 ANQGSEA come from the germline V gene. Germline trimming cut 2 bases from V and 8 bases from J; bases unmatched to any gene: 4. CDR3 residues: CSVETGGGGYTF. The CDR3 region has the DNA TGCAGCGTTGAAACAGGGGGAGGGGGCTACACCTTC. The full variable domain, completed using reference TRBV29-1 and TRBJ1-2, is SAVISQKPSRDICQRGTSLTIQCQVDSQVTMMFWYRQQPGQSLTLIATANQGSEATYESGFVIDKFPISRPNLTFSTLTVSNMSPEDSSIYLCSVETGGGGYTFGSGTRLTVV.

V usage is TRBV19 and J usage is TRBJ2-3; tentative D call: TRBD1 (6 bases). CDR1 is LNHDA, CDR2 SQIVND, per germline (reference sequence). This CDR3 region has 17 residues. V lost 7 bases and J lost 2, with 22 bases in between. CDR3 nucleotide sequence: TGTGCCAGTAACCTGGATGCCCGTTTGGGACACACAGATACGCAGTATTTT. It codes for CASNLDARLGHTDTQYF.